Below, 17 T cell receptor beta chains from the same sample are listed, as sequenced in a study of T cells in Graves' hyperthyroidism and ophthalmopathy. It was RNA transcripts that yielded the amplified TCR beta CDR3 regions. First-round RT-PCR of the TCR CDR3 relied on the HTBI primer set. MiXCR was run by TCRdb on the multiplex PCR reads, yielding one entry per CDR3 protein. The data show roughly 720,000 distinct CDR3 sequences, with around 15% seen just once and around 16% held by the top ten. Sample: blood. The receptors derive from a man aged 50 to 60 with Graves' hyperthyroidism.

This clonotype was counted a few times. This sequence joins TRBV5-1 and TRBJ2-2; D might be TRBD2 (5 bases). The CDR3 runs 15 residues. Germline CDR1 is SGHRS and CDR2 is YFSETQ. Trimming pared 0 bases from V and 7 bases from J, leaving 13 bases between. CDR3 coding DNA: TGCGCCAGCAGCTTGGCCCTAAGGGAGAACGGGGAGCTGTTTTTT. It encodes CASSLALRENGELFF. The entire variable domain, with the rest obtained from reference TRBV5-1 and TRBJ2-2, is as follows: KAGVTQTPRYLIKTRGQQVTLSCSPISGHRSVSWYQQTPGQGLQFLFEYFSETQRNKGNFPGRFSGRQFSNSRSEMNVSTLELGDSALYLCASSLALRENGELFFGEGSRLTVL.

This clonotype was recorded many times. This chain connects TRBV7-3 to TRBJ2-2; 7 bases align to TRBD1. The V and J ends lost 2 bases and 1 base, in that order; junction bases with no gene match: 4. The CDR3 loop spans 16 amino acids. Germline V gene lookup returns CDR1 SGHTA and CDR2 FQGTGA. The CDR3 sequence is CASSLYGTENTGELFF. The DNA of the CDR3 is TGTGCCAGCAGCTTATACGGGACAGAGAACACCGGGGAGCTGTTTTTT. The complete variable domain, with remaining parts taken from reference TRBV7-3 and TRBJ2-2, reads GAGVSQTPSNKVTEKGKYVELRCDPISGHTALYWYRQSLGQGPEFLIYFQGTGAADDSGLPNDRFFAVRPEGSVSTLKIQRTERGDSAVYLCASSLYGTENTGELFFGEGSRLTVL.

This clonotype was counted between two and nine times. CDR3 sequence (DNA): TGTGCCAGCAGTTACTCGGTTTCGGGGACAGGGGATTTTTCTAACTATGGCTACACCTTC. Translating gives CASSYSVSGTGDFSNYGYTF. V and J are TRBV6-6 and TRBJ1-2; 10 nucleotides line up with TRBD1. Germline CDR1 is MNHNY and CDR2 is SVGAGI (reference sequence). CDR3 length: 20 amino acids. The J segment lost 0 bases and the V segment lost 0 bases, leaving 13 bases of the junction unmatched.

This clonotype was found many times. The chain uses TRBV2 and TRBJ2-7, with D possibly being TRBD1 (6 bases). The CDR3 length is 16 residues. The V gene lost 0 bases and the J gene lost 3 bases, with 15 bases spanning the gap. CDR1 SNHLY and CDR2 FYNNEI come from the germline V gene. The CDR3 nucleotides are TGTGCCAGCAGTGAAGCAGGCAGGGGCATCCTCTACGAGCAGTACTTC. This codes for CASSEAGRGILYEQYF.

In its sample, this clonotype was seen many times. V and J are TRBV10-3 and TRBJ2-7, with D perhaps matching TRBD2 (6 bases). The CDR3 contains 14 residues. Germline lookup yields CDR1 ENHRY and CDR2 SYGVKD. The germline V and J ends were trimmed by 6 bases and 7 bases, with 19 bases remaining between them. The CDR3 region is CAISPGPEGGEQYF. The CDR3 DNA reads TGTGCCATCAGCCCGGGGCCGGAAGGAGGGGAGCAGTACTTC.

This clonotype was counted at least ten times. The rearrangement uses TRBV7-2 and TRBJ1-1; unclear D gene. Germline CDR1 reads SGHTA; CDR2 reads FQGNSA. V was trimmed by 2 bases and J by 1 base, leaving 8 bases between them. CDR3 length: 14 amino acids. The CDR3 here is CASSLPLPNTEAFF. The CDR3 DNA is TGTGCCAGCAGCTTACCCTTGCCGAACACTGAAGCTTTCTTT.

This clonotype appeared a few times. This chain links TRBV6-1 with TRBJ2-2; unclear D gene. The CDR3 length is 14 residues. V dropped 2 bases and J dropped 8 bases, with 12 bases sitting between them. Germline values: CDR1 MNHNS, CDR2 SASEGT. CDR3 coding DNA: TGTGCCAGCAGTGAACAAGGGCCAGGTGGGGAGCTGTTTTTT. It is translated as CASSEQGPGGELFF.

This clonotype was observed at least ten times. V gene TRBV28 combines with J gene TRBJ1-1, with unresolved D. Germline V gives CDR1 MDHEN, CDR2 SYDVKM. Trimming cost V 7 bases and J 0 bases, with 6 bases left between them. CDR3 length: 12 amino acids. As DNA, the CDR3 is TGTGCCAGCACCGGGGTGAACACTGAAGCTTTCTTT. Encoded protein: CASTGVNTEAFF.

Ten or more counts support this clonotype. The gene calls are TRBV20-1 and TRBJ2-1; possibly TRBD1 for D (7 bases). The CDR3 loop spans 15 amino acids. Trimming took off 1 base at V and 4 bases at J, with 14 bases between the two ends. In germline, CDR1 is DFQATT, CDR2 SNEGSKA (reference sequence). This CDR3 is CSARVADRLYNEQFF. The DNA of the CDR3 is TGCAGTGCTAGAGTAGCGGACAGGCTTTACAATGAGCAGTTCTTC.

This clonotype was seen ten or more times. For the CDR3, the DNA is TGTGCCAGCAGTGTCTGGCGGGAAGAGACCCAGTACTTC. It yields the protein CASSVWREETQYF. The rearrangement joins TRBV2 to TRBJ2-5, with TRBD2 as a possible D gene (5 bases). The germline V and J ends were trimmed by 4 bases and 3 bases, with 9 bases remaining between them. This CDR3 is built from 13 residues. Looked up from germline, CDR1 is SNHLY and CDR2 is FYNNEI.

The DNA for the CDR3 is TGTGCCAGCAGTTTGGAACAGGGGGCGGCCTACGAGCAGTACTTC. Protein product: CASSLEQGAAYEQYF. V is TRBV28 and J is TRBJ2-7; 9 positions match TRBD1. Germline V gene lookup returns CDR1 MDHEN and CDR2 SYDVKM. After removal of 3 bases from V and 2 bases from J, the junction contained 5 bases not matched to a gene. The CDR3 is 15 amino acids.

This clonotype has a handful of counts. The chain couples TRBV7-9 to TRBJ2-7; D ambiguous. The V gene's germline CDR1 is SEHNR and CDR2 FQNEAQ (reference sequence). This CDR3 comprises 17 residues. V dropped 1 base and J dropped 2 bases, with 18 bases sitting between them. The CDR3 DNA sequence: TGTGCCAGCAGCTTAGTGTCTATGTCAGGCGTCCCCTACGAGCAGTACTTC. This translates into CASSLVSMSGVPYEQYF. Full variable domain (missing parts from reference TRBV7-9 and TRBJ2-7): DTGVSQNPRHKITKRGQNVTFRCDPISEHNRLYWYRQTLGQGPEFLTYFQNEAQLEKSRLLSDRFSAERPKGSFSTLEIQRTEQGDSAMYLCASSLVSMSGVPYEQYFGPGTRLTVT.

The CDR3 spells CATRGLAGTGELFF. As DNA, the CDR3 is TGTGCCACCAGGGGACTAGCGGGGACCGGGGAGCTGTTTTTT. V is TRBV24-1 and J is TRBJ2-2, with 13 bases lining up with TRBD2. Germline-derived CDR1 and CDR2 are KGHDR and SFDVKD. CDR3 length: 14 amino acids. Germline trimming cut 7 bases from V and 5 bases from J; bases unmatched to any gene: 0.

In its sample, this clonotype was seen many times. This chain connects TRBV11-2 to TRBJ2-7; D gene unclear. This CDR3 has 15 residues. Looked up from germline, CDR1 is SGHAT and CDR2 is FQNNGV. V was trimmed by 0 bases and J by 3 bases, leaving 12 bases between them. CDR3 residues: CASSLDEATYYEQYF. As DNA, the CDR3 is TGTGCCAGCAGCTTAGATGAGGCGACTTACTACGAGCAGTACTTC. Full variable domain (missing parts from reference TRBV11-2 and TRBJ2-7): EAGVAQSPRYKIIEKRQSVAFWCNPISGHATLYWYQQILGQGPKLLIQFQNNGVVDDSQLPKDRFSAERLKGVDSTLKIQPAKLEDSAVYLCASSLDEATYYEQYFGPGTRLTVT.

This clonotype came up many times. V is TRBV28 and J is TRBJ1-1; unclear D gene. CDR1 and CDR2 (germline): MDHEN, SYDVKM. CDR3 length equals 14 residues. Trimming pared 5 bases from V and 4 bases from J, leaving 14 bases between. CDR3 sequence (DNA): TGTGCCAGCAGTGTTAGGATCCTCGGCACTGAAGCTTTCTTT. Translation: CASSVRILGTEAFF.

This clonotype was counted between two and nine times. The chain employs TRBV7-2 and TRBJ2-3, with unresolved D. The CDR3 consists of 11 residues. Trimming removed 5 bases at V and 5 bases at J, with 5 bases between. In germline, CDR1 is SGHTA, CDR2 FQGNSA. Written as DNA, the CDR3 is TGTGCCAGCAGCGCTCGAGATACGCAGTATTTT. Translation gives CASSARDTQYF.

V usage is TRBV3-1 and J usage is TRBJ2-1, with 7 bases lining up with TRBD2. CDR1 LGHDT and CDR2 YNNKEL come from the germline V gene (reference sequence). J gave up 7 bases and V 2 bases, and 2 bases lay outside the gene matches. The CDR3 spans 13 residues. In nucleotides, the CDR3 is TGTGCCAGCAGCCAACTAGCGGCAAATGAGCAGTTCTTC. The encoded protein is CASSQLAANEQFF.